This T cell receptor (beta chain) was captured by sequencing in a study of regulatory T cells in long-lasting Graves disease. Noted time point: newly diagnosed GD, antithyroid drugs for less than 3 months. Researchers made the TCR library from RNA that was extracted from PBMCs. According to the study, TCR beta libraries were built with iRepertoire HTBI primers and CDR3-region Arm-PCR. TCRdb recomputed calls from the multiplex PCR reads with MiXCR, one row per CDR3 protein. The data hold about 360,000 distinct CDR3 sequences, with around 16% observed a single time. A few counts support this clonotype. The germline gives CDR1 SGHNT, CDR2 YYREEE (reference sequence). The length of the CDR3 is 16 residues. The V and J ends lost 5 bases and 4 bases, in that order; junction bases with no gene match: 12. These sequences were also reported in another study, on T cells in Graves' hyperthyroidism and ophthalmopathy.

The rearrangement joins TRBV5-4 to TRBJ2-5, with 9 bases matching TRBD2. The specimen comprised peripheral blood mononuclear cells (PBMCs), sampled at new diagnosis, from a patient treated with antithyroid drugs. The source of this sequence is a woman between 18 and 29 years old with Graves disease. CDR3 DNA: TGTGCCAGCAGGATCGGGGGACTAGCCATTTCAGAGACCCAGTACTTC. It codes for CASRIGGLAISETQYF.